The 15 T cell receptor beta chains below were found in one sample sequenced in a study of T-cell reconstitution after alpha-beta-depleted transplantation in children. Preparation of the TCRbeta library was carried out with unique molecular identifiers. TCRdb used MiXCR to reprocess the PCR reads, holding one entry per CDR3 protein. The sample holds roughly 76,000 distinct CDR3 sequences, 11% seen once. The sequencing here drew on PBMCs, taken before TCRalphabeta/CD19-depleted stem cell transplant. The receptors derive from a boy younger than 18 with acute myeloid leukemia, due to receive a stem cell transplant.

On this clonotype itself: This may be a read error: a much more frequent sequence differs by one nucleotide. This chain uses TRBV15 with TRBJ2-1, with 8 bases fitting TRBD2. The V gene's germline CDR1 is LNHNV and CDR2 YYDKDF (reference sequence). The CDR3 runs 15 residues. The V segment lost 6 bases and the J segment 6 bases; nucleotides outside the gene matches: 10. The CDR3 loop reads CATSYSGTRVNEQFF. The CDR3 DNA follows: TGTGCCACCAGTTATTCCGGGACTAGAGTCAATGAGCAGTTCTTC.

The chain couples TRBV7-9 to TRBJ2-1; maybe TRBD1 (5 bases). CDR3 length: 15 residues. Between the trimmed V and J ends, which lost 1 base and 15 bases, there was a span of 22 bases. Germline lookup yields CDR1 SEHNR and CDR2 FQNEAQ (reference sequence). The CDR3 protein is CASSLEWTFNHVGFF. Written as DNA, the CDR3 is TGTGCCAGCAGCTTAGAATGGACATTTAACCACGTGGGGTTCTTC. The full variable domain, completed using reference TRBV7-9 and TRBJ2-1, is DTGVSQNPRHKITKRGQNVTFRCDPISEHNRLYWYRQTLGQGPEFLTYFQNEAQLEKSRLLSDRFSAERPKGSFSTLEIQRTEQGDSAMYLCASSLEWTFNHVGFFGPGTRLTVL.

To note about this clonotype: The conserved phenylalanine or tryptophan is not found at the CDR3 terminus, so this likely reflects a read error. The rearrangement links TRBV11-2 to TRBJ2-1, with 7 bases identical to TRBD2. After removal of 4 bases from V and 11 bases from J, the junction contained 5 bases not matched to a gene. This CDR3 is built from 12 residues. Germline V lookup: CDR1 SGHAT, CDR2 FQNNGV. This CDR3 is CASSSGLVKQFS. CDR3 nucleotides: TGTGCCAGCAGCTCCGGACTAGTTAAGCAGTTCTCC.

This clonotype was detected many times. The chain employs TRBV5-6 and TRBJ2-1; 7 bases are a match to TRBD2. CDR1 SGHDT and CDR2 YYEEEE come from the germline V gene. The CDR3 contains 16 residues. Trimming removed 4 bases from V and 5 bases from J; junction bases left unmatched: 12. The CDR3 DNA is TGTGCCAGCAGCGAAGATCCCGGGACTATCGACAATGAGCAGTTCTTC. Protein product: CASSEDPGTIDNEQFF.

At least ten counts were recorded for this clonotype. The V gene is TRBV20-1, the J gene TRBJ2-5; TRBD2 matches 12 bases. Germline CDR1 is DFQATT and CDR2 is SNEGSKA (reference sequence). This CDR3 region has 14 residues. V shed 4 bases, J shed 4 bases, and the junction held 4 bases outside the gene matches. CDR3 loop: CSATLAGGGETQYF. The CDR3 DNA follows: TGCAGTGCTACCCTAGCGGGGGGGGGAGAGACCCAGTACTTC.

This clonotype was counted many times. V gene TRBV4-2 combines with J gene TRBJ1-5; tentatively, D is TRBD1 (5 bases). In germline, CDR1 is LGHNA, CDR2 YNFKEQ. The CDR3 has 16 amino acids. Trimming stripped 4 bases from V and 7 bases from J, with 20 bases between. CDR3 amino acids: CASSPQKGASEQPQHF. Written as DNA, the CDR3 is TGTGCCAGCAGCCCCCAGAAAGGGGCGTCAGAGCAGCCCCAGCATTTT.

This chain links TRBV10-3 with TRBJ1-1; unclear D gene. CDR3 length: 16 amino acids. Trimming took off 5 bases at V and 0 bases at J, with 16 bases between the two ends. The germline CDR1 and CDR2 sequences are ENHRY and SYGVKD. The CDR3 nucleotides read TGTGCCATCAGTCCCGCCCAGACATCCATGAACACTGAAGCTTTCTTT. This encodes CAISPAQTSMNTEAFF.

The chain combines TRBV3-1 with TRBJ1-2; D may be TRBD1 (5 bases). V shed 0 bases and J shed 1 base, with 9 bases lying between them. The CDR3 runs 15 residues. Germline values: CDR1 LGHDT, CDR2 YNNKEL (reference sequence). The CDR3 DNA is TGTGCCAGCAGCCAAGATCTGGGGGGTAACTATGGCTACACCTTC. Translating it yields CASSQDLGGNYGYTF.

Many counts were recorded for this clonotype. The V gene is TRBV15, the J gene TRBJ2-5; 7 nucleotides match TRBD2. V was pared by 0 bases and J by 1 base, with 2 bases of the junction left unmatched. This CDR3 contains 15 residues. Per the germline V gene, CDR1 is LNHNV and CDR2 is YYDKDF (reference sequence). The DNA for the CDR3 is TGTGCCACCAGCAGAGAAGGGAGGGTCCAAGAGACCCAGTACTTC. Translated, it gives CATSREGRVQETQYF.

A word on this clonotype: One base away lies a much larger clone, so this may be a sequencing read error. The rearrangement joins TRBV12-3 or TRBV12-4 to TRBJ2-5; 9 bases align to TRBD1. CDR3 length: 15 residues. The DNA of the CDR3 is TGTGTCAGCGGACAGGGGCAAGGGTTACAAGAGACCCAGTACTTC. Translating gives CVSGQGQGLQETQYF.

The chain has TRBV7-3 and TRBJ2-5; 10 nucleotides align to TRBD2. J gave up 7 bases and V 5 bases, and 1 base lay outside the gene matches. The CDR3 runs to 12 residues. Germline V gene sequence: CDR1 SGHTA, CDR2 FQGTGA. CDR3 amino acids: CASSLAGATQYF. Written as DNA, the CDR3 is TGTGCCAGCAGCCTAGCGGGAGCGACCCAGTACTTC.

The sample holds many counts of this clonotype. V and J are TRBV12-3 or TRBV12-4 and TRBJ2-1; the match to TRBD2 covers 8 bases. The V and J ends lost 6 bases and 0 bases, in that order; junction bases with no gene match: 7. The CDR3 is 16 amino acids. CDR3 protein: CASSYGTRVSYNEQFF. CDR3 nucleotide sequence: TGTGCCAGCAGCTACGGGACTAGAGTCTCCTACAATGAGCAGTTCTTC.

This clonotype was seen ten or more times. The chain has TRBV15 and TRBJ2-3, with 7 bases identical to TRBD2. V trimming: 6 bases; J trimming: 1 base; junction bases outside the gene matches: 4. The CDR3 contains 14 residues. Germline V CDR1 and CDR2: LNHNV, YYDKDF (reference sequence). CDR3 loop: CATRASGGTDTQYF. The CDR3 DNA reads TGTGCCACCAGGGCTAGCGGAGGCACAGATACGCAGTATTTT.

This clonotype was found many times. The J gene is TRBJ2-1, the V gene TRBV12-3 or TRBV12-4; perhaps TRBD2 as D (5 bases). Trimming shortened V by 7 bases and J by 4 bases, and 20 bases separated the two germline ends. The CDR3 has 16 amino acids. Here the CDR3 reads CASIQRGRGSYNEQFF. The CDR3 DNA sequence: TGTGCCAGCATCCAAAGAGGGAGAGGGAGTTACAATGAGCAGTTCTTC.

This clonotype appeared many times. The chain carries TRBV9 and TRBJ2-1, with 9 bases identical to TRBD1. CDR1 is SGDLS, CDR2 YYNGEE, per germline. V dropped 3 bases and J dropped 8; count of bases not matched to a gene: 18. This CDR3 is built from 18 residues. CDR3 loop: CASSAGQGRGGAGDEQFF. In DNA, the CDR3 is TGTGCCAGCAGCGCGGGACAGGGACGGGGAGGAGCGGGCGATGAGCAGTTCTTC. The full variable domain, with the rest looked up from reference TRBV9 and TRBJ2-1, is DSGVTQTPKHLITATGQRVTLRCSPRSGDLSVYWYQQSLDQGLQFLIQYYNGEERAKGNILERFSAQQFPDLHSELNLSSLELGDSALYFCASSAGQGRGGAGDEQFFGPGTRLTVL.